The 8 T cell receptor beta chains below come from one sample, sequenced in a study of beta chain features in type 1 diabetes. Every bit of the isolated RNA underwent reverse transcription, so sequencing read expressed TCRB transcripts. Sequencing used immunoSEQ multiplex PCR; TCRdb keeps in-frame clones, though not all of them. The data contain around 400,000 clones, roughly 15% of them singletons. The specimen was naive CD4+ T cells from blood. These receptors were collected from a woman between 18 and 30 years old in good health.

This clone turned up a few times. Different DNA sequences within this sample yield the same CDR3. The V call is TRBV15, the J call TRBJ2-5, with D unclear. Germline assignment: CDR1 LNHNV and CDR2 YYDKDF (reference sequence). Between the trimmed V and J ends, which lost 0 bases and 1 base, there was a span of 6 bases. The CDR3 runs 14 residues. The CDR3 DNA reads TGTGCCACCAGCAGAGATAGAGCCCAAGAGACCCAGTACTTC. It yields the protein CATSRDRAQETQYF.

This clone was seen more than once but under ten times. CDR3 residues: CASSQGQGARGANVLTF. The CDR3 nucleotides are TGTGCCAGCAGCCAGGGACAGGGGGCGCGTGGGGCCAACGTCCTGACTTTC. The chain has TRBV4-2 and TRBJ2-6; 12 bases agree with TRBD1. Germline CDR1 and CDR2: LGHNA and YNFKEQ. The ends lost 3 bases at V and 3 bases at J; junction bases unmatched: 3. The CDR3 is 17 amino acids.

This clone was detected a few times. CDR3 sequence reads: CSVGVTGDTQYF. CDR3 sequence (DNA): TGCAGCGTCGGAGTGACGGGGGATACGCAGTATTTT. This chain joins TRBV29-1 and TRBJ2-3, with D possibly being TRBD2 (5 bases). Germline V gives CDR1 SQVTM, CDR2 ANQGSEA. This CDR3 is 12 amino acids long. Trimming shortened V by 6 bases and J by 6 bases, and 13 bases separated the two germline ends.

The rearrangement links TRBV28 to TRBJ1-3; no definite D call. Trimming removed 5 bases at V and 1 base at J, with 12 bases between. The CDR3 spans 15 residues. Germline V gene sequence: CDR1 MDHEN, CDR2 SYDVKM. This CDR3 is CASSAAPLSGNTIYF. CDR3 in DNA: TGTGCCAGCAGTGCGGCACCTTTGTCTGGAAACACCATATATTTT.

This clone was seen only a few times. The CDR3 loop is CAWSVRSTDTQYF. The CDR3, as DNA: TGTGCCTGGAGTGTACGGAGCACAGATACGCAGTATTTT. This chain connects TRBV30 to TRBJ2-3, with D hard to call. V lost 0 bases to trimming and J lost 0 bases, with 4 bases between them. Germline V gene lookup returns CDR1 GTSNPN and CDR2 SVGIG (reference sequence). CDR3 length: 13 amino acids.

In its sample, this clone was seen a few times. CDR3 DNA: TGTGCCTGGAGTCCCCTCAGTCTCTATGGCTACACCTTC. It translates to CAWSPLSLYGYTF. The rearrangement links TRBV30 to TRBJ1-2; D gene unclear. The germline V and J ends were trimmed by 2 bases and 4 bases, with 11 bases remaining between them. Germline V gene sequence: CDR1 GTSNPN, CDR2 SVGIG (reference sequence). The CDR3 is 13 amino acids.

In its sample, this clone was seen a few times. The V gene is TRBV11-2, the J gene TRBJ2-7, with 7 bases lining up with TRBD1. This CDR3 has 15 amino acids. In germline, CDR1 is SGHAT, CDR2 FQNNGV. V gave up 4 bases and J gave up 2 bases; unmatched junction bases: 8. Here the CDR3 reads CASSSSGTEPYEQYF. The CDR3 nucleotides read TGTGCCAGCAGCTCCTCCGGGACAGAGCCCTACGAGCAGTACTTC. The variable domain in full, completed from reference TRBV11-2 and TRBJ2-7, reads EAGVAQSPRYKIIEKRQSVAFWCNPISGHATLYWYQQILGQGPKLLIQFQNNGVVDDSQLPKDRFSAERLKGVDSTLKIQPAKLEDSAVYLCASSSSGTEPYEQYFGPGTRLTVT.

The J gene is TRBJ2-1, the V gene TRBV5-4; tentatively, D is TRBD2 (6 bases). Germline lookup yields CDR1 SGHNT and CDR2 YYREEE (reference sequence). Deletions cut 4 bases from V and 7 bases from J, with 21 bases between. The CDR3 runs 16 residues. This CDR3 reads CASSAGLNKAANEQFF. Here the CDR3 DNA reads TGTGCCAGCAGCGCGGGACTTAATAAGGCGGCTAATGAGCAGTTCTTC. The complete variable domain, with remaining parts taken from reference TRBV5-4 and TRBJ2-1, reads ETGVTQSPTHLIKTRGQQVTLRCSSQSGHNTVSWYQQALGQGPQFIFQYYREEENGRGNFPPRFSGLQFPNYSSELNVNALELDDSALYLCASSAGLNKAANEQFFGPGTRLTVL.